A single sample gave rise to the 2 T cell receptor beta chains below, sequenced in a study of CD8 T cells in ankylosing spondylitis. Study conclusions and caveats: Seemingly distinctive of ankylosing spondylitis blood was a TCR beta motif formed by eight highly homologous variants.

No cognate antigen is known for these TCRs. TCRdb re-analysed the 5' RACE reads in MiXCR, keeping a single row per CDR3 protein. The sample lists some 240,000 distinct CDR3 sequences; around 6.6% were seen once. Specimen: blood, either unsorted or a sorted T cell fraction (not recorded which). These TCRs come from a male donor with ankylosing spondylitis.

This clonotype came up a few times. The chain is built from TRBV4-3 and TRBJ2-1, with D possibly TRBD2 on 6 matching bases. CDR3 length: 15 residues. Trimming stripped 2 bases from V and 0 bases from J, with 8 bases between. Germline V CDR1 and CDR2: LGHNA, YSLEER. The CDR3 DNA reads TGCGCCAGCAGCCAATCGGAGGGCTCCTACAATGAGCAGTTCTTC. Translated: CASSQSEGSYNEQFF.

The chain is built from TRBV19 and TRBJ2-1; 8 bases line up with TRBD2. Losses at the gene ends were 7 bases for V and 3 bases for J; bases not matched to a gene: 8. CDR3 size: 15 residues. Per the germline V gene, CDR1 is LNHDA and CDR2 is SQIVND (reference sequence). CDR3 sequence reads: CASKGSAGVYNEQFF. Here the CDR3 DNA reads TGTGCCAGTAAGGGTTCAGCGGGAGTCTACAATGAGCAGTTCTTC. Full variable domain (missing parts from reference TRBV19 and TRBJ2-1): DGGITQSPKYLFRKEGQNVTLSCEQNLNHDAMYWYRQDPGQGLRLIYYSQIVNDFQKGDIAEGYSVSREKKESFPLTVTSAQKNPTAFYLCASKGSAGVYNEQFFGPGTRLTVL.